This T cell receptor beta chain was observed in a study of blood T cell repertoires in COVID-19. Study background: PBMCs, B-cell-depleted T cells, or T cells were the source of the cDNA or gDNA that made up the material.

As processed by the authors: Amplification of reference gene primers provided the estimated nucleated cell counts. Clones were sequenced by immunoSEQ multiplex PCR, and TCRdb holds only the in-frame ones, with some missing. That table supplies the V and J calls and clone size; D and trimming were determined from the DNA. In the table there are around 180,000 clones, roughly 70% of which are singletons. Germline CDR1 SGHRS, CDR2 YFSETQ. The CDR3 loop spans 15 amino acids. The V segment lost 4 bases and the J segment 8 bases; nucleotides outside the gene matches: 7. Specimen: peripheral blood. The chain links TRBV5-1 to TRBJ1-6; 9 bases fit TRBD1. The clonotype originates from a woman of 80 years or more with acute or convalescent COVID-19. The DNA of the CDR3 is TGCGCCAGCAGCAACCGGGGACAGGGTGATTCACCCCTCCACTTT. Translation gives CASSNRGQGDSPLHF.